This TCR beta chain was profiled in a study of blood T cell repertoires in COVID-19. How the authors handled the data: It was from reference gene primer amplification that nucleated cell counts were estimated. Only in-frame clones appear in the TCRdb table, and some are missing; sequencing was by immunoSEQ multiplex PCR. That table is the source of V, J and clone size, and D and trimming were worked out from the DNA. The table lists about 320,000 clones, 80% to 90% of them singletons. V was cut by 6 bases and J by 4 bases, with 12 bases left in between. The CDR3 consists of 13 residues. Germline values: CDR1 MNHEY, CDR2 SVGAGI.

The clonotype originates from a man aged 30-40 years who had recovered from COVID-19. Sample: PBMCs or T cells enriched from blood (not recorded which). This chain links TRBV6-5 with TRBJ1-2; TRBD1 is a possible D gene (5 bases). CDR3 in DNA: TGTGCCAGCAGACGGGGGAAAGGCTATGGCTACACCTTC. Translated: CASRRGKGYGYTF.